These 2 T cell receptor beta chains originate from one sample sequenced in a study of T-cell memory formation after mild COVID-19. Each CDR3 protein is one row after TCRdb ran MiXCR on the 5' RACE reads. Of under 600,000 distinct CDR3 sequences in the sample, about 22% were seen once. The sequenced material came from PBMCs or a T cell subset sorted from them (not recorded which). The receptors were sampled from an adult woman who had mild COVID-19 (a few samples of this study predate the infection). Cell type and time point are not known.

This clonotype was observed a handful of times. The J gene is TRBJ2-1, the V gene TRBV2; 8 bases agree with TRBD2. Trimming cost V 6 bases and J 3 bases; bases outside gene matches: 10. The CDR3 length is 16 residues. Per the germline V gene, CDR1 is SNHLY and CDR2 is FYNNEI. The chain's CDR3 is CASREFLSGSYNEQFF. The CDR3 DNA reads TGTGCCAGCAGAGAGTTTCTCAGCGGGAGCTACAATGAGCAGTTCTTC.

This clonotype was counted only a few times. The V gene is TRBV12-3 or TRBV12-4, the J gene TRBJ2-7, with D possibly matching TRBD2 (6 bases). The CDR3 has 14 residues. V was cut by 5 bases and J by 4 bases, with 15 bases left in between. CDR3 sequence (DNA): TGTGCCAGCAGTGCCCAGCGGGTCAGGTACGAGCAGTACTTC. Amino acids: CASSAQRVRYEQYF.